These 28 T cell receptor beta chains originate from one sample sequenced in a study of blood T cell repertoires in COVID-19 (dated by TCRdb to 2020 to 2021). The library relied on the immunoSEQ multiplex PCR assay. TCRdb retrieved this table from immuneACCESS and kept in-frame rearrangements only. Not all clones are present; in checked studies, unresolved V genes account for under half, and no reason is known for the remainder. The sample table records about 220,000 clones; 84% of these occur just once. Of the sample, 6.8% is held by the ten largest clones. Sequences were obtained from PBMCs or T cells enriched from blood (not recorded which). The receptor set was obtained from a woman aged 40 to 55 who had recovered from COVID-19.

CDR3 region: CAWSTGGYTEAFF. The CDR3 nucleotides are TGTGCCTGGAGTACCGGGGGGTACACTGAAGCTTTCTTT. The chain carries TRBV30 and TRBJ1-1, with D possibly matching TRBD1 (5 bases). The germline CDR1 and CDR2 sequences are GTSNPN and SVGIG (reference sequence). V was cut by 2 bases and J by 3 bases, with 10 bases left in between. This CDR3 spans 13 amino acids.

The chain combines TRBV7-2 with TRBJ2-7; possibly TRBD2 for D (6 bases). The CDR3 sequence is 14 residues long. Germline V gene lookup returns CDR1 SGHTA and CDR2 FQGNSA. V dropped 5 bases and J dropped 0 bases, with 11 bases sitting between them. CDR3 sequence: CASSARTISYEQYF. The CDR3 DNA follows: TGTGCCAGCAGCGCACGGACTATCTCCTACGAGCAGTACTTC.

As regards this clone: The same CDR3 arises from other DNA sequences in this sample as well. The rearrangement joins TRBV15 to TRBJ2-5; 7 bases line up with TRBD2. V lost 1 base to trimming and J lost 4 bases; unmatched junction nucleotides: 0. The CDR3 length is 13 residues. CDR1 and CDR2 from the germline V gene are LNHNV and YYDKDF (reference sequence). The DNA for the CDR3 is TGTGCCACCAGCAGAGGGGGGGGAGAGACCCAGTACTTC. It translates to CATSRGGGETQYF.

The chain links TRBV6-6 to TRBJ1-1; the D is unclear. The V gene lost 2 bases and the J gene lost 2 bases, with 3 bases spanning the gap. CDR1 MNHNY and CDR2 SVGAGI come from the germline V gene (reference sequence). The CDR3 covers 12 residues. CDR3 nucleotides: TGTGCCAGCAGTTACCTTAACACTGAAGCTTTCTTT. This encodes CASSYLNTEAFF.

The chain has TRBV19 and TRBJ2-5; 12 bases match TRBD2. Unmatched junction bases numbered 6, after V lost 5 bases and J lost 5 bases. CDR1 is LNHDA and CDR2 is SQIVND in the germline V gene (reference sequence). CDR3 length equals 15 residues. The CDR3 sequence: CASSSRLAGVETQYF. The CDR3 DNA is TGTGCCAGTAGTTCAAGACTAGCGGGAGTGGAGACCCAGTACTTC.

This clone was detected only a few times. The chain combines TRBV28 with TRBJ1-6, with D perhaps matching TRBD1 (6 bases). The V gene lost 6 bases and the J gene lost 0 bases, with 15 bases spanning the gap. This CDR3 is built from 17 residues. The V gene's germline CDR1 is MDHEN and CDR2 SYDVKM. This CDR3 reads CASRDTGRGSYNSPLHF. CDR3 coding DNA: TGTGCCAGCAGGGATACAGGGCGCGGCTCCTATAATTCACCCCTCCACTTT. Supplemented by reference TRBV28 and TRBJ1-6, the full variable domain reads DVKVTQSSRYLVKRTGEKVFLECVQDMDHENMFWYRQDPGLGLRLIYFSYDVKMKEKGDIPEGYSVSREKKERFSLILESASTNQTSMYLCASRDTGRGSYNSPLHFGNGTRLTVT.

The J gene is TRBJ1-1, the V gene TRBV12-5; 7 bases fit TRBD1. There are 13 residues in the CDR3. The V and J ends lost 6 bases and 4 bases, in that order; junction bases with no gene match: 5. The germline gives CDR1 LGHNT, CDR2 FRNRAP. The CDR3 DNA reads TGTGCTAGTGGCCCGACAGGGCTCACTGAAGCTTTCTTT. Translation: CASGPTGLTEAFF.

This clone came up once. The chain combines TRBV4-3 with TRBJ1-6, with 11 bases matching TRBD1. V dropped 4 bases and J dropped 7; count of bases not matched to a gene: 6. Looked up from germline, CDR1 is LGHNA and CDR2 is YSLEER. This CDR3 contains 16 residues. In DNA, the CDR3 is TGCGCCAGCAGCCCAACAGGGACAGGGGGAAATTCACCCCTCCACTTT. Residues: CASSPTGTGGNSPLHF.

The V and J genes are TRBV27 and TRBJ1-6; no reliable D call. Trimming took off 7 bases at V and 12 bases at J, with 22 bases between the two ends. This CDR3 is built from 15 residues. Germline values: CDR1 MNHEY, CDR2 SMNVEV (reference sequence). The CDR3 DNA reads TGTGCCAGCAACCGGGGATGGTCGAAGGACGGACCCCTCCACTTT. This translates into CASNRGWSKDGPLHF.

The V call is TRBV28, the J call TRBJ1-6; D is possibly TRBD1 (6 bases). V was pared by 4 bases and J by 7 bases, with 17 bases between. The CDR3 is 16 amino acids. Germline V gene sequence: CDR1 MDHEN, CDR2 SYDVKM. CDR3 in amino acids: CASSYTGKGRNSPLHF. The DNA for the CDR3 is TGTGCCAGCAGTTATACAGGGAAAGGAAGAAATTCACCCCTCCACTTT.

The CDR3 DNA sequence: TGCGCCAGCAGCCTAGGGGGCAGCGGGGAGCTGTTTTTT. This gives the protein CASSLGGSGELFF. This chain joins TRBV5-1 and TRBJ2-2, with 7 bases matching TRBD1. J gave up 7 bases and V 4 bases, and 4 bases lay outside the gene matches. Germline V CDR1 and CDR2: SGHRS, YFSETQ. The CDR3 length is 13 residues.

This clone is a singleton in its sample. This chain joins TRBV19 and TRBJ1-5, with a weak D call TRBD1 (5 bases). V was clipped by 7 bases and J by 7 bases, with 17 bases between them. The CDR3 contains 14 residues. Germline CDR1 LNHDA, CDR2 SQIVND (reference sequence). CDR3 in DNA: TGTGCCAGTACGGGGGGGGGAGTAGTACAGCCCCAGCATTTT. Translating it yields CASTGGGVVQPQHF. Filled out from reference TRBV19 and TRBJ1-5, the complete variable domain reads DGGITQSPKYLFRKEGQNVTLSCEQNLNHDAMYWYRQDPGQGLRLIYYSQIVNDFQKGDIAEGYSVSREKKESFPLTVTSAQKNPTAFYLCASTGGGVVQPQHFGDGTRLSIL.

The CDR3 DNA is TGTGCCAGCAGCCCAAGCGGGAGTAAGGACAATGAGCAGTTCTTC. It yields the protein CASSPSGSKDNEQFF. J is TRBJ2-1 and V is TRBV5-4; 8 bases match TRBD2. CDR3 length: 15 residues. Per the germline V gene, CDR1 is SGHNT and CDR2 is YYREEE (reference sequence). After removal of 4 bases from V and 5 bases from J, the junction contained 8 bases not matched to a gene. The variable domain in full, completed from reference TRBV5-4 and TRBJ2-1, reads ETGVTQSPTHLIKTRGQQVTLRCSSQSGHNTVSWYQQALGQGPQFIFQYYREEENGRGNFPPRFSGLQFPNYSSELNVNALELDDSALYLCASSPSGSKDNEQFFGPGTRLTVL.

This chain connects TRBV20-1 to TRBJ2-1; no definite D call. Trimming stripped 5 bases from V and 8 bases from J, with 7 bases between. The CDR3 covers 10 residues. Germline-derived CDR1 and CDR2 are DFQATT and SNEGSKA (reference sequence). The DNA for the CDR3 is TGCAGTGCTCTAGAAGATGAGCAGTTCTTC. Amino acids: CSALEDEQFF.

The gene calls are TRBV21-1 and TRBJ2-1; the table's D call of TRBD2 was not tested on the DNA. TRBV21-1 is an annotated pseudogene. The CDR3 is 16 residues long. The CDR3 is CASSEDRLAGLNEQFF. The CDR3 DNA reads as TGTGCCAGCAGCGAAGATAGACTAGCAGGACTCAATGAGCAGTTCTTC.

The V gene is TRBV29-1, the J gene TRBJ2-3, with TRBD1 as a possible D gene (6 bases). With 6 bases removed from V and 4 bases from J, the gap between germline ends came to 11 bases. This CDR3 spans 12 amino acids. Germline values: CDR1 SQVTM, CDR2 ANQGSEA. The CDR3 spells CSVATGPDTQYF. CDR3 nucleotide sequence: TGCAGCGTCGCAACAGGGCCAGATACGCAGTATTTT.

This chain connects TRBV5-4 to TRBJ2-7, with 11 positions matching TRBD1. The V gene end was trimmed by 3 bases and the J gene end by 4 bases; junction bases not matched to a gene: 3. The CDR3 loop spans 14 amino acids. Germline CDR1 is SGHNT and CDR2 is YYREEE (reference sequence). Here the CDR3 reads CASSWDRGFYEQYV. CDR3 bases: TGTGCCAGCAGCTGGGACAGGGGGTTTTACGAGCAGTACGTC.

V usage is TRBV5-1 and J usage is TRBJ1-1, with D possibly TRBD1 on 5 matching bases. Germline assignment: CDR1 SGHRS and CDR2 YFSETQ. CDR3 length: 13 residues. With 0 bases removed from V and 9 bases from J, the gap between germline ends came to 12 bases. CDR3 sequence (DNA): TGCGCCAGCAGCTTGGCCCCGGGGGTCAAAGCTTTCTTT. Its protein product is CASSLAPGVKAFF.

This clone was observed a few times. The chain recombines TRBV10-3 with TRBJ1-1; unclear D gene. The V gene lost 3 bases and the J gene lost 10 bases, with 21 bases spanning the gap. The CDR3 is made up of 15 amino acids. CDR1 is ENHRY and CDR2 is SYGVKD in the germline V gene. CDR3 loop: CAISDLPGQLPGAFF. In DNA, the CDR3 is TGTGCCATCAGTGACCTTCCAGGCCAACTTCCCGGAGCTTTCTTT.

Concerning this clone: At one of its ends the junction is not consistent with the germline gene, which may arise from a read error. This rearrangement joins TRBV12-3 or TRBV12-4 to TRBJ1-1; D may be TRBD1 (5 bases). The length of the CDR3 is 13 residues. The CDR3 coding sequence is TGTGCCAGCAGCACTGAGACAGCCCTGAGATTGAATTTT. Translated: CASSTETALRLNF.

The chain combines TRBV11-3 with TRBJ2-7; 7 nucleotides agree with TRBD1. The CDR3 has 15 residues. Per the germline V gene, CDR1 is SGHNT and CDR2 is YENEEA. V gave up 5 bases and J gave up 0 bases; unmatched junction bases: 7. The CDR3 DNA follows: TGTGCCAGCAGCAGGGATCGGGACAGCTCCTACGAGCAGTACTTC. Amino acids: CASSRDRDSSYEQYF.

The chain carries TRBV28 and TRBJ2-1, with a possible D match to TRBD2 (5 bases). There are 15 residues in the CDR3. Germline V gives CDR1 MDHEN, CDR2 SYDVKM. Deletions cut 3 bases from V and 5 bases from J, with 14 bases between. CDR3 coding DNA: TGTGCCAGCAGTTTCCAACGGCTAGCCAACAATGAGCAGTTCTTC. It specifies CASSFQRLANNEQFF.

CDR3 loop: CASSLVSGSPYEQYF. CDR3 in DNA: TGCGCCAGCAGCTTGGTTAGCGGGAGCCCCTACGAGCAGTACTTC. V and J are TRBV5-1 and TRBJ2-7, with 9 bases that match TRBD2. The length of the CDR3 is 15 residues. Germline values: CDR1 SGHRS, CDR2 YFSETQ. V shed 0 bases and J 2 bases; nucleotides not matched to a gene: 3. Based on the CDR3 plus reference TRBV5-1 and TRBJ2-7, the full variable domain is KAGVTQTPRYLIKTRGQQVTLSCSPISGHRSVSWYQQTPGQGLQFLFEYFSETQRNKGNFPGRFSGRQFSNSRSEMNVSTLELGDSALYLCASSLVSGSPYEQYFGPGTRLTVT.

The V gene is TRBV10-2, the J gene TRBJ1-3; D is possibly TRBD1 (6 bases). Trimming took 8 bases from V and 0 from J, leaving 17 bases between them. The germline V gene has CDR1 WSHSY and CDR2 SAAADI. The CDR3 is 16 residues long. DNA of the CDR3: TGCGCCAGCCTACGACAGGCGGGAGCCTCTGGAAACACCATATATTTT. Its translation: CASLRQAGASGNTIYF.

This chain joins TRBV16 and TRBJ1-5; weak D call: TRBD1 (5 bases). The CDR3 covers 13 residues. The germline gives CDR1 KGHSY, CDR2 FQNENV. V lost 1 base and J 5 bases, leaving 6 bases between the germline ends. The DNA of the CDR3 is TGTGCCAGCAGCCAATTCAGGGATCAGCCCCAGCATTTT. Translation: CASSQFRDQPQHF.

The chain employs TRBV6-8 and TRBJ2-5, with D maybe TRBD2 (7 bases). The germline CDR1 and CDR2 sequences are MNHGY and SAAAGT. The CDR3 covers 13 residues. V gave up 7 bases and J gave up 7 bases, with 16 bases separating them. The CDR3 region has the DNA TGTGCCAGCACCAACGGGGGGCAGGTGACCCAGTACTTC. Its translation is CASTNGGQVTQYF.

The V and J genes are TRBV5-1 and TRBJ2-1, with 9 bases identical to TRBD1. The CDR3 runs to 14 residues. Trimming removed 0 bases from V and 8 bases from J; junction bases left unmatched: 3. Germline values: CDR1 SGHRS, CDR2 YFSETQ. In DNA form, the CDR3 reads TGCGCCAGCAGCTTGGGGACAGGGGATGATGAGCAGTTCTTC. Translation gives CASSLGTGDDEQFF.

The chain uses TRBV4-1 and TRBJ1-2; D remains ambiguous. Trimming pared 2 bases from V and 4 bases from J, leaving 14 bases between. Germline V gene sequence: CDR1 MGHRA, CDR2 YSYEKL. The CDR3 is 15 residues long. This CDR3 is CASSQPLMRIYGYTF. The CDR3 DNA reads TGCGCCAGCAGCCAACCCCTTATGCGGATCTATGGCTACACCTTC.